Below are 27 T cell receptor beta chains sequenced from a single sample in a study of cytomegalovirus exposure and HLA in healthy donors. PCR primers comprised 60 Vbeta and 13 Jbeta primers. Sequencing was performed with immunoSEQ multiplex PCR; in TCRdb, only in-frame clones are kept and a portion is missing. Of roughly 230,000 clones detected, approximately 91% appear once; the ten largest clones hold about 1.7%. The sample was PBMCs. The receptors were sampled from a girl aged 2 to 9 in good health and CMV-seronegative.

The chain recombines TRBV5-1 with TRBJ2-5; TRBD2 matches at 8 bases. Per germline, CDR1 SGHRS and CDR2 YFSETQ. The CDR3 spans 15 residues. V lost 3 bases and J lost 0; bases outside the gene matches: 4. CDR3 region: CASSYAGGHQETQYF. The DNA of the CDR3 is TGCGCCAGCAGCTACGCGGGAGGCCACCAAGAGACCCAGTACTTC.

The chain carries TRBV5-4 and TRBJ2-7; 9 nucleotides agree with TRBD2. This CDR3 contains 15 residues. CDR1 is SGHNT and CDR2 is YYREEE in the germline V gene (reference sequence). V lost 4 bases and J lost 2; bases outside the gene matches: 7. The CDR3 DNA reads as TGTGCCAGCAGCCTTAGCGGGGGTTTACCCTACGAGCAGTACTTC. It encodes CASSLSGGLPYEQYF.

This clone has only a few counts. The DNA of the CDR3 is TGTGCCAGCAGCTTGGACTTGAACACCGGGGAGCTGTTTTTT. It codes for CASSLDLNTGELFF. The rearrangement joins TRBV5-6 to TRBJ2-2, with D uncertain. V lost 0 bases to trimming and J lost 1 base, with 4 bases between them. Looked up from germline, CDR1 is SGHDT and CDR2 is YYEEEE. The CDR3 consists of 14 residues.

This sequence joins TRBV30 and TRBJ2-5; no reliable D call. The CDR3 has 12 residues. Germline V gene sequence: CDR1 GTSNPN, CDR2 SVGIG (reference sequence). Trimming took off 3 bases at V and 5 bases at J, with 10 bases between the two ends. DNA of the CDR3: TGTGCCTGGAGCCCGGGTAGTGAGACCCAGTACTTC. Amino acid sequence: CAWSPGSETQYF.

The V and J genes are TRBV6-1 and TRBJ1-5; no clear D. Trimming stripped 4 bases from V and 4 bases from J, with 2 bases between. The CDR3 has 11 residues. Germline assignment: CDR1 MNHNS and CDR2 SASEGT. The CDR3 spells CASSANQPQHF. The CDR3, as DNA: TGTGCCAGCAGTGCGAATCAGCCCCAGCATTTT.

The chain uses TRBV11-1 and TRBJ2-2; D is perhaps TRBD2 (6 bases). V was trimmed by 8 bases and J by 3 bases, leaving 13 bases between them. Looked up from germline, CDR1 is SGHAT and CDR2 is FQDESV (reference sequence). The length of the CDR3 is 14 residues. In nucleotides, the CDR3 is TGTGCCAGCTTCCCTCGGGGGTACACCGGGGAGCTGTTTTTT. It translates to CASFPRGYTGELFF.

V usage is TRBV4-1 and J usage is TRBJ1-2; TRBD1 might be the D (6 bases). CDR3 length equals 17 residues. Germline CDR1 MGHRA, CDR2 YSYEKL. Trimming shortened V by 5 bases and J by 6 bases, and 25 bases separated the two germline ends. The CDR3 coding sequence is TGCGCCAGCAGCGCGAGTCGTGGGGGCTACCCCGGGGATGGCTACACCTTC. Encoded protein: CASSASRGGYPGDGYTF.

The chain couples TRBV19 to TRBJ2-5; possible D gene TRBD1, 6 bases. Trimming pared 1 base from V and 5 bases from J, leaving 17 bases between. Germline assignment: CDR1 LNHDA and CDR2 SQIVND (reference sequence). This CDR3 is built from 16 residues. CDR3 loop: CASSIVGAPARETQYF. CDR3 nucleotide sequence: TGTGCCAGTAGTATAGTGGGGGCTCCCGCGAGGGAGACCCAGTACTTC.

The chain employs TRBV5-1 and TRBJ1-5; D ambiguous. V lost 3 bases to trimming and J lost 4 bases, with 8 bases between them. CDR3 length: 13 residues. The V gene's germline CDR1 is SGHRS and CDR2 YFSETQ. CDR3 bases: TGCGCCAGCAGCTGGGGAGGAAATCAGCCCCAGCATTTT. This sequence encodes CASSWGGNQPQHF.

This clone was counted only a few times. This chain joins TRBV18 and TRBJ2-7, with 9 bases identical to TRBD2. Trimming cost V 6 bases and J 0 bases; bases outside gene matches: 6. CDR3 length: 15 residues. Germline loops: CDR1 KGHSH, CDR2 LQKENI. Written as DNA, the CDR3 is TGTGCCAGCTCGTCAGCGGGAGGCAGCTCCTACGAGCAGTACTTC. Residues: CASSSAGGSSYEQYF.

In DNA form, the CDR3 reads TGCAGCGTTGAGGCTAGCGGGACCCCGATGACGCAGTTCTTC. Translating it yields CSVEASGTPMTQFF. This rearrangement joins TRBV29-1 to TRBJ2-1, with 9 bases fitting TRBD2. Germline V gene lookup returns CDR1 SQVTM and CDR2 ANQGSEA. The V gene end was trimmed by 3 bases and the J gene end by 12 bases; junction bases not matched to a gene: 12. The CDR3 has 14 amino acids.

The CDR3 DNA sequence: TGTGCCAGCAGTTACATAGGACAGGGTGTCTATGGCTACACCTTC. Translation: CASSYIGQGVYGYTF. The genes are TRBV6-6 and TRBJ1-2; TRBD1 aligns across 8 bases. After removal of 2 bases from V and 4 bases from J, the junction contained 6 bases not matched to a gene. CDR3 length equals 15 residues. Looked up from germline, CDR1 is MNHNY and CDR2 is SVGAGI (reference sequence).

The CDR3 DNA sequence: TGTGCCAGTAGTACGAGGGGGACAGGGAAGGAGCCCCAGCATTTT. Protein: CASSTRGTGKEPQHF. V is TRBV19 and J is TRBJ1-5; 9 nucleotides align to TRBD1. The length of the CDR3 is 15 residues. Trimming removed 4 bases from V and 8 bases from J; junction bases left unmatched: 9. CDR1 is LNHDA and CDR2 is SQIVND in the germline V gene (reference sequence).

The V call is TRBV19, the J call TRBJ1-1; the match to TRBD1 covers 9 bases. The CDR3 totals 16 residues. Germline lookup yields CDR1 LNHDA and CDR2 SQIVND (reference sequence). V was pared by 5 bases and J by 1 base, with 8 bases of the junction left unmatched. The CDR3 region is CASSSGQGQGNTEAFF. The CDR3 region has the DNA TGTGCCAGTAGTTCCGGACAGGGGCAGGGGAACACTGAAGCTTTCTTT.

This chain uses TRBV10-2 with TRBJ2-7, with D unresolved. Germline V gene lookup returns CDR1 WSHSY and CDR2 SAAADI. Trimming took 8 bases from V and 3 from J, leaving 11 bases between them. CDR3 length: 12 residues. The CDR3 region is CASFGGNYEQYF. For the CDR3, the DNA is TGCGCCAGCTTTGGCGGAAACTACGAGCAGTACTTC.

V gene TRBV5-4 combines with J gene TRBJ2-1, with D perhaps TRBD1 (5 bases). This CDR3 comprises 15 residues. Germline CDR1 is SGHNT and CDR2 is YYREEE (reference sequence). V was cut by 4 bases and J by 2 bases, with 13 bases left in between. CDR3 DNA: TGTGCCAGCAGCCTCGACAGCCCTGCCTACAATGAGCAGTTCTTC. Its translation is CASSLDSPAYNEQFF.

The table lists this clone with a count of one. V usage is TRBV9 and J usage is TRBJ2-1, with 9 bases that match TRBD2. This CDR3 comprises 14 residues. J lost 9 bases, V lost 4 bases, and 8 bases had no gene match. Per the germline V gene, CDR1 is SGDLS and CDR2 is YYNGEE. For the CDR3, the DNA is TGTGCCAGCAGCCCCGCGGGGGGGGGTGGTGAGCAGTTCTTC. Its translation: CASSPAGGGGEQFF.

This chain joins TRBV5-1 and TRBJ2-1; 12 bases match TRBD2. Germline CDR1 is SGHRS and CDR2 is YFSETQ. The V segment lost 2 bases and the J segment 9 bases; nucleotides outside the gene matches: 15. The CDR3 loop spans 18 amino acids. The CDR3 reads CASSFGLAGGPGGGEQFF. DNA for the CDR3: TGCGCCAGCAGCTTCGGGCTAGCGGGGGGGCCCGGGGGAGGTGAGCAGTTCTTC.

The chain is built from TRBV6-5 and TRBJ2-7, with 9 bases aligning to TRBD2. The CDR3 covers 15 residues. Germline V CDR1 and CDR2: MNHEY, SVGAGI. Germline trimming cut 5 bases from V and 7 bases from J; bases unmatched to any gene: 12. CDR3 sequence: CASSATGTSFLEQYF. DNA for the CDR3: TGTGCCAGCAGTGCCACCGGGACTAGCTTCCTGGAGCAGTACTTC.

The gene calls are TRBV7-9 and TRBJ1-1, with TRBD1 as a possible D gene (6 bases). Trimming removed 0 bases from V and 1 base from J, with 9 bases in between. Germline assignment: CDR1 SEHNR and CDR2 FQNEAQ (reference sequence). This CDR3 has 15 residues. The CDR3 loop reads CASSLALGQNTEAFF. CDR3 bases: TGTGCCAGCAGCTTAGCTCTGGGACAGAACACTGAAGCTTTCTTT.

The sample holds one count of this clone. The genes are TRBV12-5 and TRBJ2-7, with D maybe TRBD2 (6 bases). The V gene lost 3 bases and the J gene lost 6 bases, with 15 bases spanning the gap. CDR3 length equals 14 residues. Germline CDR1 reads LGHNT; CDR2 reads FRNRAP. The chain's CDR3 is CASGLGGVSGEQYF. In DNA form, the CDR3 reads TGTGCTAGTGGTTTAGGAGGGGTATCGGGCGAGCAGTACTTC.

The chain has TRBV30 and TRBJ1-1, with D maybe TRBD1 (6 bases). Germline-derived CDR1 and CDR2 are GTSNPN and SVGIG (reference sequence). Deletions cut 3 bases from V and 5 bases from J, with 22 bases between. The CDR3 totals 16 residues. The CDR3 loop is CAWSPTGGWSGTEAFF. DNA of the CDR3: TGTGCCTGGAGCCCGACAGGAGGATGGTCCGGGACTGAAGCTTTCTTT. Supplemented by reference TRBV30 and TRBJ1-1, the full variable domain reads SQTIHQWPATLVQPVGSPLSLECTVEGTSNPNLYWYRQAAGRGLQLLFYSVGIGQISSEVPQNLSASRPQDRQFILSSKKLLLSDSGFYLCAWSPTGGWSGTEAFFGQGTRLTVV.

CDR3 amino acids: CASSESTGDQPQHF. The CDR3 nucleotides are TGCGCCAGCAGTGAGTCTACAGGGGATCAGCCCCAGCATTTT. The chain combines TRBV10-1 with TRBJ1-5; TRBD1 matches 7 bases. CDR1 WNHNN and CDR2 SYGVQD come from the germline V gene (reference sequence). The V segment lost 0 bases and the J segment 5 bases; nucleotides outside the gene matches: 1. The CDR3 totals 14 residues.

This clone was counted once. The V and J genes are TRBV7-6 and TRBJ2-7; D gene unclear. Germline V gene lookup returns CDR1 SGHVS and CDR2 FNYEAQ. The CDR3 totals 14 residues. The germline V and J ends were trimmed by 5 bases and 6 bases, with 17 bases remaining between them. CDR3 coding DNA: TGTGCCAGCAGCCATACCGATATCCTAGGCGAGCAGTACTTC. Protein sequence: CASSHTDILGEQYF.

The CDR3 nucleotides read TGTGCCATCAGTGATGGGGGTGGAGGGAACGGGTACGAGCAGTACTTC. Its translation is CAISDGGGGNGYEQYF. V usage is TRBV10-3 and J usage is TRBJ2-7; weak D call: TRBD2 (6 bases). The germline V and J ends were trimmed by 3 bases and 4 bases, with 19 bases remaining between them. Germline loops: CDR1 ENHRY, CDR2 SYGVKD. CDR3 length: 16 amino acids.

A single count supports this clone. The V gene is TRBV5-6, the J gene TRBJ2-1; 12 bases are shared with TRBD2. With V trimmed by 2 bases and J by 3 bases, 6 bases remained unmatched. The V gene's germline CDR1 is SGHDT and CDR2 YYEEEE. The CDR3 consists of 17 residues. CDR3 region: CASSFRLAGDFYNEQFF. CDR3 coding DNA: TGTGCCAGCAGCTTCCGACTAGCGGGAGATTTCTACAATGAGCAGTTCTTC.

The chain is built from TRBV10-2 and TRBJ1-1; D perhaps matches TRBD1 (5 bases). The CDR3 sequence is 13 residues long. Germline loops: CDR1 WSHSY, CDR2 SAAADI. The ends were cut back, 3 bases at V and 2 bases at J, with 7 bases in the middle. The CDR3 loop reads CASSDGGNTEAFF. Here the CDR3 DNA reads TGCGCCAGCAGTGACGGGGGTAACACTGAAGCTTTCTTT.